These T cell receptor beta chains were read from a single sample in a study of blood T cell repertoires in COVID-19. The data were produced by immunoSEQ multiplex PCR, yet TCRdb's version contains in-frame clones alone and is incomplete. The sample consists of roughly 52,000 clones, 82% of them appearing once. The specimen sequenced was peripheral blood. Receptors were obtained from a man older than 75 with COVID-19, enrolled during active disease. Both conserved end residues are part of each CDR3. The D gene is left open where the match is weak. Size is stated for part of the rows, as once, few or many counts, or as a class when the clone is expanded.

j_call	d_call	clone_size	v_call	cdr3_aa	cdr3_nt
TRBJ2-1	TRBD1	NA	TRBV6-4	CASSSDRGDEQFF	TGTGCCAGCAGCTCCGACAGGGGCGATGAGCAGTTCTTC
TRBJ1-6	NA	NA	TRBV3-1/TRBV3-2	CASSPQGSGSPLHF	TGTGCCAGCAGCCCGCAGGGGAGTGGTTCACCCCTCCACTTT
TRBJ1-5	TRBD1	few	TRBV19	CASSSSGTGAYQPQHF	TGTGCCAGTAGTAGTTCCGGGACAGGGGCCTATCAGCCCCAGCATTTT
TRBJ1-2	NA	NA	TRBV5-5	CASSLRENNGYTF	TGTGCCAGCAGCCTCAGGGAAAACAATGGCTACACCTTC
TRBJ1-6	NA	NA	TRBV12-3/TRBV12-4	CASSGGGSPLHF	TGTGCCAGCAGCGGGGGAGGTTCACCCCTCCACTTT
TRBJ1-4	NA	NA	TRBV15	CATSRGRENCFF	NA
TRBJ1-1	TRBD1	few	TRBV6-5	CASTAGGDRVEAFF	TGTGCCAGCACCGCAGGGGGGGACAGGGTAGAAGCTTTCTTT
TRBJ1-3	NA	NA	TRBV10-2	CASSEKRQGIRNTIYF	TGCGCCAGCAGTGAGAAGAGGCAGGGGATCAGAAACACCATATATTTT
TRBJ1-2	TRBD1	NA	TRBV3-1/TRBV3-2	CASRGTGFSSGYTF	TGTGCCAGCAGAGGGACAGGTTTTAGCTCCGGCTACACCTTC
TRBJ1-5	TRBD1	NA	TRBV7-8	CASSLTGGDQPQHF	TGTGCCAGCAGCTTGACAGGGGGCGACCAGCCCCAGCATTTT
TRBJ1-3	TRBD1	NA	TRBV30	CAWNTGGSGNTIYF	TGTGCCTGGAATACAGGGGGCAGTGGAAACACCATATATTTT
TRBJ1-4	TRBD1	NA	TRBV5-4	CASSPRTGTEKLFF	TGTGCCAGCAGCCCGCGGACAGGGACTGAAAAACTGTTTTTT
TRBJ2-5	TRBD2	NA	TRBV19	CASSIPQSPSGQETQYF	TGTGCCAGTAGTATCCCACAGTCCCCTAGCGGGCAAGAGACCCAGTACTTC
TRBJ1-3	NA	NA	TRBV9	CASSVGTEGNTIYF	TGTGCCAGCAGCGTAGGGACAGAAGGAAACACCATATATTTT
TRBJ2-1	TRBD2	NA	TRBV18	CASSPQRGRYNEQFF	TGTGCCAGCTCACCACAGCGGGGGCGCTACAATGAGCAGTTCTTC
TRBJ1-1	TRBD1	NA	TRBV7-8	CASSPGTGGTEAFF	TGTGCCAGCAGCCCGGGGACAGGGGGTACTGAAGCTTTCTTT
TRBJ1-1	TRBD1	NA	TRBV10-1	CASSDQDRGAFF	TGCGCCAGCAGTGACCAAGACAGGGGTGCTTTCTTT